The following is a T cell receptor (beta chain) sequence with its context. Clones were read by immunoSEQ multiplex PCR, and TCRdb kept only the in-frame ones, dropping some. The repertoire consists of approximately 350,000 clones, with about 90% occurring once and the leading ten covering nearly 6.5%. The data originate from a study of blood T cell repertoires in COVID-19. This CDR3 is 16 amino acids long. The germline CDR1 and CDR2 sequences are SGHTA and FQGNSA. Unmatched junction bases numbered 17, after V lost 5 bases and J lost 9 bases. The chain has TRBV7-2 and TRBJ2-3; 7 bases line up with TRBD2. This TCR came from a woman aged 45-59 years with COVID-19, enrolled during active disease. The sample taken for sequencing was peripheral blood. CDR3 bases: TGTGCCAGCAGCCTAGAGGCCGGGACTACCCCGAACACGCAGTATTTT. This gives the protein CASSLEAGTTPNTQYF.